The 10 T cell receptor beta chains given below trace back to one sample, sequenced in a study of molecular identifiers for immune sequencing clone quantification. Using its own MiXCR run on the PCR reads, TCRdb lists one record per CDR3 protein. The repertoire holds around 470,000 distinct CDR3 sequences, with roughly 25% as singletons. The sequenced sample consisted of naive CD8+ T cells from blood, with Jurkat cell RNA spiked in. The subset: FACS-sorted CD8+CD4-CCR7+CD45RA+ naive T cells. The receptor set was obtained from a human donor in good health. Some libraries in this study had Jurkat cell RNA spiked in.

There are many counts of this clonotype. This rearrangement joins TRBV7-6 to TRBJ2-3; TRBD2 matches at 11 bases. J gave up 0 bases and V 4 bases, and 6 bases lay outside the gene matches. Germline CDR1 and CDR2: SGHVS and FNYEAQ. The CDR3 consists of 17 residues. In DNA, the CDR3 is TGTGCCAGCAGCTCGGCTAGCGGGGGGTCTAGCACAGATACGCAGTATTTT. Translation gives CASSSASGGSSTDTQYF. The full variable domain, with the rest looked up from reference TRBV7-6 and TRBJ2-3, is GAGVSQSPRYKVTKRGQDVALRCDPISGHVSLYWYRQALGQGPEFLTYFNYEAQQDKSGLPNDRFSAERPEGSISTLTIQRTEQRDSAMYRCASSSASGGSSTDTQYFGPGTRLTVL.

This clonotype occurred a few times. The genes are TRBV19 and TRBJ1-4; D remains unclear. CDR1 and CDR2 from the germline V gene are LNHDA and SQIVND (reference sequence). CDR3 length: 13 amino acids. The germline V and J ends were trimmed by 9 bases and 5 bases, with 13 bases remaining between them. The CDR3 spells CASYSGPNEKLFF. The DNA of the CDR3 is TGTGCCAGCTACTCCGGTCCCAATGAAAAACTGTTTTTT.

This clonotype appeared many times. This chain uses TRBV9 with TRBJ1-3; D is unresolved. The CDR3 sequence is 13 residues long. Per germline, CDR1 SGDLS and CDR2 YYNGEE. Trimming stripped 4 bases from V and 4 bases from J, with 9 bases between. The CDR3 DNA follows: TGTGCCAGCAGCCCCCTACGAGGAAACACCATATATTTT. Translating it yields CASSPLRGNTIYF. The complete variable domain, with remaining parts taken from reference TRBV9 and TRBJ1-3, reads DSGVTQTPKHLITATGQRVTLRCSPRSGDLSVYWYQQSLDQGLQFLIQYYNGEERAKGNILERFSAQQFPDLHSELNLSSLELGDSALYFCASSPLRGNTIYFGEGSWLTVV.

This clonotype was counted at least ten times. The chain employs TRBV29-1 and TRBJ1-2; D call uncertain. The CDR3 length is 12 residues. CDR1 and CDR2 (germline): SQVTM, ANQGSEA. Trimming took off 7 bases at V and 5 bases at J, with 14 bases between the two ends. The DNA of the CDR3 is TGCAGCGCCATGAGTAAGTCTTATGGCTACACCTTC. Translation gives CSAMSKSYGYTF.

Details on this clonotype: A much larger clone differs from this one at a single base, so this may be a read error. This sequence joins TRBV4-3 and TRBJ2-7, with a weak D call TRBD1 (6 bases). This CDR3 has 13 residues. Germline values: CDR1 LGHNA, CDR2 YSLEER. The CDR3: CASSQVQGDEQNF. The CDR3 nucleotides read TGCGCCAGCAGCCAAGTACAGGGAGACGAGCAGAACTTC.

Concerning this clonotype itself: A much bigger clone sits one base away, suggesting this may be a read error. The rearrangement uses TRBV6-2 or TRBV6-3 and TRBJ1-1; D remains unclear. The CDR3 consists of 13 residues. In germline, CDR1 is MNHEY, CDR2 SVGEGT. The CDR3 nucleotides read TGTGCCAGCGGTTATCAAGGGAGCACTGAAGCTTTCTTT. Its translation is CASGYQGSTEAFF.

Notes on this clonotype: One base away lies a much larger clone, so this may be a sequencing read error. The chain has TRBV6-1 and TRBJ2-5; the D is unclear. This CDR3 comprises 14 residues. Germline values: CDR1 MNHNS, CDR2 SASEGT. The CDR3 coding sequence is TGTGCCAGCAGTCTTATATCCCCCCAAGCGACCCAGTACTTC. This codes for CASSLISPQATQYF.

The chain uses TRBV11-3 and TRBJ2-1; 8 bases are a match to TRBD2. The V segment lost 5 bases and the J segment 8 bases; nucleotides outside the gene matches: 8. The germline V gene has CDR1 SGHNT and CDR2 YENEEA. CDR3 length: 14 amino acids. The chain's CDR3 is CASSQRGPLDEQFF. The CDR3, as DNA: TGTGCCAGCAGCCAGCGGGGGCCGCTCGATGAGCAGTTCTTC.

The V call is TRBV9, the J call TRBJ2-1; D possibly corresponds to TRBD1 (6 bases). CDR1 and CDR2 from the germline V gene are SGDLS and YYNGEE. Trimming took 1 base from V and 7 from J, leaving 21 bases between them. The CDR3 spans 17 residues. CDR3: CASSVNPDRIRLNEQFF. In nucleotides, the CDR3 is TGTGCCAGCAGCGTAAACCCCGACAGGATCCGGTTGAATGAGCAGTTCTTC.

CDR3 nucleotide sequence: TGTGCCTGGAGTGCTAGCGGGAGGGCCTCAGACGAGCAGTACTTC. It encodes CAWSASGRASDEQYF. The chain employs TRBV30 and TRBJ2-7; 12 bases align to TRBD2. This CDR3 contains 15 residues. V shed 1 base, J shed 5 bases, and the junction held 6 bases outside the gene matches. Germline V gene data show CDR1 as GTSNPN and CDR2 as SVGIG (reference sequence).